The 21 T cell receptor beta chains below all came from one sample that was sequenced in a study of cytomegalovirus exposure and HLA in healthy donors. PCR primers comprised 60 Vbeta and 13 Jbeta primers. Generated by immunoSEQ multiplex PCR, the TCRdb table keeps only in-frame clones and is missing some. The sample shows 150,000 to 180,000 clones, roughly 77% of them seen only once. The sequenced material came from PBMCs. All receptors derive from a man under 40 in good health and CMV-seropositive.

This sequence joins TRBV6-6 and TRBJ1-5, with a tentative D call TRBD1 (5 bases). This CDR3 comprises 14 residues. CDR1 and CDR2 (germline): MNHNY, SVGAGI (reference sequence). With 0 bases removed from V and 2 bases from J, the gap between germline ends came to 5 bases. The CDR3 DNA reads TGTGCCAGCAGTTACTCGACAGGCAATCAGCCCCAGCATTTT. This encodes CASSYSTGNQPQHF.

The chain links TRBV27 to TRBJ2-7, with D unclear. The CDR3 is 15 residues long. From germline, CDR1 is MNHEY and CDR2 SMNVEV (reference sequence). V was pared by 5 bases and J by 1 base, with 15 bases between. Here the CDR3 DNA reads TGTGCCAGCAGTATGTCCCAGGTTCCATCCTACGAGCAGTACTTC. It yields the protein CASSMSQVPSYEQYF.

The chain combines TRBV4-3 with TRBJ1-2; 9 bases are a match to TRBD1. The CDR3 length is 13 residues. V gave up 4 bases and J gave up 7 bases; unmatched junction bases: 4. CDR1 is LGHNA and CDR2 is YSLEER in the germline V gene. CDR3 in amino acids: CASSLRQGGGYTF. The CDR3 nucleotides read TGCGCCAGCAGCCTACGACAGGGGGGTGGCTACACCTTC.

This clone has a single count. V is TRBV4-3 and J is TRBJ1-4, with TRBD1 as a possible D gene (6 bases). The CDR3 length is 14 residues. CDR1 and CDR2 from the germline V gene are LGHNA and YSLEER. V lost 2 bases to trimming and J lost 2 bases, with 6 bases between them. The CDR3 DNA reads TGCGCCAGCAGCCAAACAGGGACTAATGAAAAACTGTTTTTT. It is translated as CASSQTGTNEKLFF.

The J gene is TRBJ2-5, the V gene TRBV4-2, with TRBD1 matching 8 bases. The CDR3 totals 15 residues. V gave up 0 bases and J gave up 4 bases; unmatched junction bases: 4. Per the germline V gene, CDR1 is LGHNA and CDR2 is YNFKEQ. In DNA form, the CDR3 reads TGTGCCAGCAGCCAAGATAAAACAGGGGGAGAGACCCAGTACTTC. The encoded protein is CASSQDKTGGETQYF.

V usage is TRBV28 and J usage is TRBJ1-2; TRBD1 matches 7 bases. There are 14 residues in the CDR3. Germline V CDR1 and CDR2: MDHEN, SYDVKM. V lost 7 bases and J lost 5; bases outside the gene matches: 10. The CDR3 loop is CASNTGAGSYGYTF. CDR3 nucleotides: TGTGCCAGCAATACAGGGGCCGGATCATATGGCTACACCTTC.

The rearrangement joins TRBV9 to TRBJ1-1; weak D call: TRBD1 (5 bases). The V and J ends lost 1 base and 3 bases respectively, with 7 bases between them. The germline V gene has CDR1 SGDLS and CDR2 YYNGEE. CDR3 length: 13 amino acids. The DNA of the CDR3 is TGTGCCAGCAGCGTAAAAGGGGACACTGAAGCTTTCTTT. The encoded protein is CASSVKGDTEAFF. The full variable domain, completed using reference TRBV9 and TRBJ1-1, is DSGVTQTPKHLITATGQRVTLRCSPRSGDLSVYWYQQSLDQGLQFLIQYYNGEERAKGNILERFSAQQFPDLHSELNLSSLELGDSALYFCASSVKGDTEAFFGQGTRLTVV.

The chain is built from TRBV25-1 and TRBJ1-1; a weak D match, TRBD1 (5 bases). Germline lookup yields CDR1 MGHDK and CDR2 SYGVNS. The CDR3 totals 13 residues. V shed 8 bases and J shed 1 base, with 11 bases lying between them. The CDR3 coding sequence is TGTGCCAGCGCCGAGCAGGGGAACACTGAAGCTTTCTTT. Protein product: CASAEQGNTEAFF.

The gene calls are TRBV12-5 and TRBJ2-7; TRBD2 matches at 8 bases. CDR1 and CDR2 from the germline V gene are LGHNT and FRNRAP. V was clipped by 7 bases and J by 6 bases; unmatched bases: 8. CDR3 length: 13 residues. CDR3: CASAYTGGFEQYF. The CDR3 bases are TGTGCTAGTGCCTACACGGGGGGGTTCGAGCAGTACTTC.

V and J are TRBV27 and TRBJ1-5, with D unclear. V was pared by 8 bases and J by 7 bases, with 18 bases between. This CDR3 spans 14 amino acids. Germline V gene lookup returns CDR1 MNHEY and CDR2 SMNVEV (reference sequence). CDR3 sequence reads: CASGKGGQGQPQHF. CDR3 sequence (DNA): TGTGCCAGCGGCAAGGGAGGGCAAGGACAGCCCCAGCATTTT.

J is TRBJ1-5 and V is TRBV7-9, with TRBD1 as a possible D gene (5 bases). Germline V gene lookup returns CDR1 SEHNR and CDR2 FQNEAQ (reference sequence). The CDR3 sequence is 17 residues long. The V end lost 0 bases, the J end lost 1 base, and 13 bases lay between the germline ends. The CDR3 here is CASSLANQGWSNQPQHF. As DNA, the CDR3 is TGTGCCAGCAGCTTAGCGAATCAGGGTTGGAGCAATCAGCCCCAGCATTTT.

This clone was detected only a few times. The rearrangement uses TRBV10-3 and TRBJ2-1, with a weak D call TRBD2 (6 bases). The CDR3 loop spans 16 amino acids. V dropped 0 bases and J dropped 4 bases, with 13 bases sitting between them. The germline CDR1 and CDR2 sequences are ENHRY and SYGVKD. CDR3: CAISESPGALYNEQFF. DNA of the CDR3: TGTGCCATCAGTGAGTCCCCGGGAGCTTTATACAATGAGCAGTTCTTC.

The rearrangement uses TRBV4-3 and TRBJ1-2, with D hard to call. Trimming removed 1 base at V and 10 bases at J, with 13 bases between. CDR3 size: 13 residues. Germline V gene sequence: CDR1 LGHNA, CDR2 YSLEER. This chain's CDR3 is CASSQAWASVYTF. DNA of the CDR3: TGCGCCAGCAGCCAAGCGTGGGCTTCTGTCTACACCTTC.

The rearrangement joins TRBV28 to TRBJ2-3; a possible D gene is TRBD2 (5 bases). Between the trimmed V and J ends, which lost 8 bases and 2 bases, there was a span of 14 bases. The CDR3 loop spans 14 amino acids. Germline loops: CDR1 MDHEN, CDR2 SYDVKM. CDR3 in DNA: TGTGCCAGCTCCCCGAGGGCCTTCACAGATACGCAGTATTTT. Protein: CASSPRAFTDTQYF. The full variable domain, in which reference TRBV28 and TRBJ2-3 provide the parts outside the CDR3, is DVKVTQSSRYLVKRTGEKVFLECVQDMDHENMFWYRQDPGLGLRLIYFSYDVKMKEKGDIPEGYSVSREKKERFSLILESASTNQTSMYLCASSPRAFTDTQYFGPGTRLTVL.

This clone was recorded once. This chain uses TRBV13 with TRBJ2-1, with TRBD2 identical over 13 bases. The J segment lost 0 bases and the V segment lost 4 bases, leaving 12 bases of the junction unmatched. The CDR3 has 20 residues. Germline V CDR1 and CDR2: PRHDT, FYEKMQ (reference sequence). The CDR3 here is CASSSFPGLAGLYSYNEQFF. As DNA, the CDR3 is TGTGCCAGCAGCTCTTTCCCGGGACTAGCGGGACTCTACTCCTACAATGAGCAGTTCTTC.

This rearrangement joins TRBV28 to TRBJ2-7; a weak D match, TRBD1 (6 bases). The CDR3 is 16 amino acids. CDR1 is MDHEN and CDR2 is SYDVKM in the germline V gene. V dropped 3 bases and J dropped 0 bases, with 15 bases sitting between them. This CDR3 is CASSFSRDTSSYEQYF. The CDR3, as DNA: TGTGCCAGCAGTTTTAGTCGGGACACCAGCTCCTACGAGCAGTACTTC.

The rearrangement uses TRBV5-4 and TRBJ2-7; TRBD1 matches at 11 bases. This CDR3 has 15 amino acids. The germline gives CDR1 SGHNT, CDR2 YYREEE (reference sequence). After removal of 1 base from V and 2 bases from J, the junction contained 2 bases not matched to a gene. The CDR3 sequence is CASSLPGQGAYEQYF. The CDR3 DNA follows: TGTGCCAGCAGCTTGCCGGGACAGGGGGCCTACGAGCAGTACTTC.

This clone was seen only once. The chain recombines TRBV6-4 with TRBJ2-7, with a tentative D call TRBD2 (5 bases). Trimming took off 9 bases at V and 7 bases at J, with 7 bases between the two ends. CDR1 MRHNA and CDR2 SNTAGT come from the germline V gene. This CDR3 is 9 amino acids long. Here the CDR3 DNA reads TGTGCCAGTTCGGGGGAGCAGTACTTC. The encoded protein is CASSGEQYF.

This clone has only one observation. The rearrangement joins TRBV6-1 to TRBJ2-1, with 8 bases lining up with TRBD1. V gave up 7 bases and J gave up 1 base; unmatched junction bases: 6. Germline assignment: CDR1 MNHNS and CDR2 SASEGT. The CDR3 runs 15 residues. The CDR3 nucleotides read TGTGCCAGCACCGACGACAGGGGTTCCTACAATGAGCAGTTCTTC. Translating it yields CASTDDRGSYNEQFF.

J is TRBJ2-1 and V is TRBV28; TRBD1 matches 9 bases. In germline, CDR1 is MDHEN, CDR2 SYDVKM. There are 15 residues in the CDR3. V lost 3 bases to trimming and J lost 9 bases; unmatched junction nucleotides: 9. The CDR3 DNA reads as TGTGCCAGCAGTTTCCCGGGACAGGGAATCGGTGAGCAGTTCTTC. Amino acid sequence: CASSFPGQGIGEQFF.

The V and J genes are TRBV20-1 and TRBJ1-1; 7 bases map to TRBD1. Germline values: CDR1 DFQATT, CDR2 SNEGSKA (reference sequence). The CDR3 is 11 amino acids. The CDR3: CSGFRGAEAFF. CDR3 nucleotide sequence: TGCAGCGGTTTCAGGGGGGCTGAAGCTTTCTTT.